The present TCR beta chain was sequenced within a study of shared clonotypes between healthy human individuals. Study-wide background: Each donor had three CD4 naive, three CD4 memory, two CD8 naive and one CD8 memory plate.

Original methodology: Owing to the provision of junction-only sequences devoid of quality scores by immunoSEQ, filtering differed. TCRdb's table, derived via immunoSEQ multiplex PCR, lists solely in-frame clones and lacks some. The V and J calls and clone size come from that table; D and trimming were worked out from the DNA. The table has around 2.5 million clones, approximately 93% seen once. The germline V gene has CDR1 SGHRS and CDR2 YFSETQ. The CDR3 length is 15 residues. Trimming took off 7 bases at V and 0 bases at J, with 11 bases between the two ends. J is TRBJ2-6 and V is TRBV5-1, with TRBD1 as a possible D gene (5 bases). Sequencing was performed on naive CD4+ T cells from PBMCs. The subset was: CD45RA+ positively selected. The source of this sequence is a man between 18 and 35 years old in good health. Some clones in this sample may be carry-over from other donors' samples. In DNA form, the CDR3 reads TGCGCCAGCGGTCAAGGGGCCTCTGGGGCCAACGTCCTGACTTTC. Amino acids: CASGQGASGANVLTF.